These T cell receptor beta chains were read from a single sample in a study of technical replicates of blood from a few donors. Some clones are missing from TCRdb's copy, which holds only in-frame ones; the method was immunoSEQ multiplex PCR. Among approximately 73,000 clones listed, 85% to 95% were seen once. The specimen was T cells isolated from PBMCs. Receptors originate from a human donor in good health. The CDR3 runs from the conserved cysteine through the conserved F or W. Each record gives: J gene, V gene, clone size, CDR3 protein. The size entry is marked missing in some rows and otherwise reads once, few, many or a size class.

TRBJ2-7 TRBV6-4 NA CASSTLPGDYEQYF
TRBJ2-1 TRBV5-1 NA CASSLVNSNEQFF
TRBJ2-3 TRBV27 NA CASSYGRAYDQYF
TRBJ2-1 TRBV7-6 NA CASSLAAGGWDEQFF
TRBJ1-1 TRBV18 once CASSQQGGDTEAFF
TRBJ1-5 TRBV4-2 NA CASSQDIVMTGNQPQHF
TRBJ2-2 TRBV7-3 NA CATRGQAGENTGELFF
TRBJ2-7 TRBV27 NA CASRLTGDYEQYF
TRBJ2-7 TRBV4-1 NA CASSQGAQISEQYF
TRBJ2-7 TRBV28 NA CASSLIQTYEQYF
TRBJ2-7 TRBV18 NA CASSPRTGSLYEQYF
TRBJ2-7 TRBV18 NA CASSPWLWREGRRTYEQYF
TRBJ2-1 TRBV11-2 few CASSSYYNEQFF